This T cell receptor (beta chain) is from a study of cytomegalovirus exposure and HLA in healthy donors. The overall study: Approximately 200 million T cells yielded more than 90 million unique TCR beta sequences in earlier analysis.

Trimming shortened V by 3 bases and J by 0 bases, and 14 bases separated the two germline ends. Germline V lookup: CDR1 MNHEY, CDR2 SVGAGI. The CDR3 contains 16 residues. Whole-study results and caveats: It was only CMV serostatus that was available as immune exposure information. Association of 15,000 to 20,000 TCR beta sequences with HLA alleles was found at 0.05 false discovery rate in a later analysis.

PCR used 60 Vbeta primers and 13 Jbeta primers. Clones were read by immunoSEQ multiplex PCR, and TCRdb kept only the in-frame ones, dropping some. The table shows approximately 44,000 clones, with approximately 84% occurring only once. A word on this clone: Antigen unknown.

The genes are TRBV6-5 and TRBJ1-2, with D unresolved. This TCR was sampled from a man aged 50 or older in good health and CMV-seronegative. Sequencing was carried out using PBMCs. CDR3 residues: CASSYRPLVPNYGYTF. As DNA, the CDR3 is TGTGCCAGCAGTTATCGGCCGCTAGTTCCTAACTATGGCTACACCTTC.